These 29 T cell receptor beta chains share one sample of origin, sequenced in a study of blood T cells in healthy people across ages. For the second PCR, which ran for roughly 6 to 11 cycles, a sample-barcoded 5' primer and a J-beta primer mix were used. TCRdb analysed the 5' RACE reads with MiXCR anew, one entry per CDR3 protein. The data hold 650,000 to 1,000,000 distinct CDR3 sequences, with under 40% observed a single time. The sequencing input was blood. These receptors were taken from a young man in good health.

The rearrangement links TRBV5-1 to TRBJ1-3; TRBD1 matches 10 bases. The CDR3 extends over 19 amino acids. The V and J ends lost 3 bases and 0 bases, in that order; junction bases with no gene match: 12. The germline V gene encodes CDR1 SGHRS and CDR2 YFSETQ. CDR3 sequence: CASSSIPGQGTYSGNTIYF. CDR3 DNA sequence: TGCGCCAGCAGCTCGATTCCGGGACAGGGGACTTACTCTGGAAACACCATATATTTT.

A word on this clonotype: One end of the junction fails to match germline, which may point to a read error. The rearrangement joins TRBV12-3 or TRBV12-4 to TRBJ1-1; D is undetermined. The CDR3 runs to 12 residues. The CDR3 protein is CVSSPPGTEAFF. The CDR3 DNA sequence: TGTGTCAGCAGTCCCCCCGGCACTGAAGCTTTCTTT.

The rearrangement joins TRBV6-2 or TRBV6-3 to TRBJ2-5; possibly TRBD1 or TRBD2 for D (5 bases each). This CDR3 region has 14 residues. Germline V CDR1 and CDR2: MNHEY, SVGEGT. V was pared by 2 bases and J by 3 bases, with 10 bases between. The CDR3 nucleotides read TGTGCCAGCAGTTACCGGGACGGAAAAGAGACCCAGTACTTC. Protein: CASSYRDGKETQYF.

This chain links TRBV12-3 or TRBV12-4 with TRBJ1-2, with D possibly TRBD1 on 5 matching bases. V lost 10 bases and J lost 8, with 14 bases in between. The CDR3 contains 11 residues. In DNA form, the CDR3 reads TGTGCCATCAGCTCAGGGTACGGCTACACCTTC. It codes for CAISSGYGYTF.

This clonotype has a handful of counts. For the CDR3, the DNA is TGTGCCAGCAGCCAATCAGCCAGCTCCTACGAGCAGTACTTC. Translating gives CASSQSASSYEQYF. The chain has TRBV3-1 and TRBJ2-7; no definite D call. CDR3 length equals 14 residues. Germline V gene data show CDR1 as LGHDT and CDR2 as YNNKEL (reference sequence). V lost 2 bases and J lost 0, with 8 bases in between.

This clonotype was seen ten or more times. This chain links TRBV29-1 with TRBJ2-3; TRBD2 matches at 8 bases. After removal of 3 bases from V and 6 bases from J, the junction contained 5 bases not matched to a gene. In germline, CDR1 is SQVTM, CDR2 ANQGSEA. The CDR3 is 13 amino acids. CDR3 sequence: CSVESSGEDTQYF. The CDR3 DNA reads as TGCAGCGTTGAGAGTAGCGGGGAGGATACGCAGTATTTT.

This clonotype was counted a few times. The CDR3 spells CASSEPRQALSYEQYF. In DNA form, the CDR3 reads TGTGCCAGCAGTGAACCTCGACAGGCTCTCTCCTACGAGCAGTACTTC. J is TRBJ2-7 and V is TRBV25-1, with a possible D match to TRBD1 (6 bases). The CDR3 consists of 16 residues. V shed 2 bases and J shed 0 bases, with 14 bases lying between them. The germline gives CDR1 MGHDK, CDR2 SYGVNS.

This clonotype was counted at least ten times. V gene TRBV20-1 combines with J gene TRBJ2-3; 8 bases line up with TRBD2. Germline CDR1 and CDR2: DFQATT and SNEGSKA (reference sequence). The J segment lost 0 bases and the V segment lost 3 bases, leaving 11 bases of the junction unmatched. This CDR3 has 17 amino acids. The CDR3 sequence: CSAREVSGGPSTDTQYF. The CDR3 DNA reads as TGCAGTGCTAGGGAAGTGAGCGGGGGCCCTAGCACAGATACGCAGTATTTT.

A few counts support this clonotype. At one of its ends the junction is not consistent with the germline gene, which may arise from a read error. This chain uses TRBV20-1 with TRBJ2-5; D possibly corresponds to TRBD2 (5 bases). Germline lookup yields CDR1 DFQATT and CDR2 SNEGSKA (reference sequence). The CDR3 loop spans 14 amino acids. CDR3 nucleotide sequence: TGCAGCCCTATAGAGGACTTAATTCAAGAGACCCGGTACTTC. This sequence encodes CSPIEDLIQETRYF.

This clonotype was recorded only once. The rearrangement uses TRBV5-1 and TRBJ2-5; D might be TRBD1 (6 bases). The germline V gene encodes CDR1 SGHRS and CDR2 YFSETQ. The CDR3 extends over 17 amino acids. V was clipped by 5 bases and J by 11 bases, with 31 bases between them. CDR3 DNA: TGCGCCAGCAGTCCCTTGGTAGGGGCCGAGAGGGGGTTGGAGCAGTACTTC. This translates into CASSPLVGAERGLEQYF.

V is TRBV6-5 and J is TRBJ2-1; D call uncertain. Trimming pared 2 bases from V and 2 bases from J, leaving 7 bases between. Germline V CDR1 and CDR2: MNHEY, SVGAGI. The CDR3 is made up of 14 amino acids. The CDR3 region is CASSYAMPYNEQFF. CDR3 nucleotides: TGTGCCAGCAGTTACGCTATGCCCTACAATGAGCAGTTCTTC.

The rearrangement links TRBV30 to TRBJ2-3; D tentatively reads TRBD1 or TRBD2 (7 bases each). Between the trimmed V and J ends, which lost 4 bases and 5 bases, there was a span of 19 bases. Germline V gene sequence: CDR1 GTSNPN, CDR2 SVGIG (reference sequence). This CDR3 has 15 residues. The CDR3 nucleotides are TGTGCCTGGATCTCAGGGGGGGGGAGACAAGATACGCAGTATTTT. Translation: CAWISGGGRQDTQYF.

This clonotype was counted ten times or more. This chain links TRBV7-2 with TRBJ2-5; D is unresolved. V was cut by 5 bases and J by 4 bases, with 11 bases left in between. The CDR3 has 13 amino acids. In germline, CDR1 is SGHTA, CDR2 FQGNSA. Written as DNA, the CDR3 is TGTGCCAGCAGCCCCCGATGGAGAGAGACCCAGTACTTC. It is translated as CASSPRWRETQYF.

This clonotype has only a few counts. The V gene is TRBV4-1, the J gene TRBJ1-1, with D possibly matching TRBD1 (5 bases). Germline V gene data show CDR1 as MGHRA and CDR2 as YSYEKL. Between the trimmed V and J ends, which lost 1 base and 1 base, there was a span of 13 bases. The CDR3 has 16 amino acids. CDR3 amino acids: CASSQGGAGANTEAFF. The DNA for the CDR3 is TGCGCCAGCAGCCAAGGTGGGGCCGGTGCGAACACTGAAGCTTTCTTT.

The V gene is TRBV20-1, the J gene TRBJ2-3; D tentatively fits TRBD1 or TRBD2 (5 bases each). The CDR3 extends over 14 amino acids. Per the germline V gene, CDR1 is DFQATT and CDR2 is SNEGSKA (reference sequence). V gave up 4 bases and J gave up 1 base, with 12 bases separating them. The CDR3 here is CSAMGVFRTDTQYF. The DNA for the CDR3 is TGCAGTGCTATGGGGGTCTTTCGCACAGATACGCAGTATTTT.

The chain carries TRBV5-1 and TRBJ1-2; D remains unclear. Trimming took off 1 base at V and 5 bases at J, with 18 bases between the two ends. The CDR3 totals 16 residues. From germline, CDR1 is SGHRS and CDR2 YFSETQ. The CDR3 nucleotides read TGCGCCAGCAGCTTGCAGGTACTGGGCCTACAGTATGGCTACACCTTC. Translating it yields CASSLQVLGLQYGYTF.

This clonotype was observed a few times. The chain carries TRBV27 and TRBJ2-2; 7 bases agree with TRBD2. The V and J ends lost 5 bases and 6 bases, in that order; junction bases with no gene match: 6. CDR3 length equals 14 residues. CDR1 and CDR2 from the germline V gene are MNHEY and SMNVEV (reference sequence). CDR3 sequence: CASSEKGLSGELFF. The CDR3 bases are TGTGCCAGCAGTGAGAAGGGACTATCCGGGGAGCTGTTTTTT.

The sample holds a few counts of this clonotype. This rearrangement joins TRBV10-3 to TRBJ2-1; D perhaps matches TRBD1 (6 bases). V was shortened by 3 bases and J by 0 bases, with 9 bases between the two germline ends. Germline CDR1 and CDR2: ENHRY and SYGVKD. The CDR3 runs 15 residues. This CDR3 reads CAISDRGGSYNEQFF. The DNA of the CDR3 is TGTGCCATCAGTGACAGGGGCGGCTCCTACAATGAGCAGTTCTTC.

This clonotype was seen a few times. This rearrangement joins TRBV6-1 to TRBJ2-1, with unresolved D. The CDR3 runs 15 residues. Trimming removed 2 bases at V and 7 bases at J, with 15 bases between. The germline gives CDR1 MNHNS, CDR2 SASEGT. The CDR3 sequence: CASSESVEKANEQFF. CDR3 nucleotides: TGTGCCAGCAGTGAATCGGTCGAGAAGGCGAATGAGCAGTTCTTC.

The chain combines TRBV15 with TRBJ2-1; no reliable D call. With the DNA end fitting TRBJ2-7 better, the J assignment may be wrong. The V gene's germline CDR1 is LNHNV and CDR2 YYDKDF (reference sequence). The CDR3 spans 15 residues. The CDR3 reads CATSRDSPGYNEQYF. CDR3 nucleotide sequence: TGTGCCACCAGCAGAGATTCCCCAGGCTACAATGAGCAGTACTTC.

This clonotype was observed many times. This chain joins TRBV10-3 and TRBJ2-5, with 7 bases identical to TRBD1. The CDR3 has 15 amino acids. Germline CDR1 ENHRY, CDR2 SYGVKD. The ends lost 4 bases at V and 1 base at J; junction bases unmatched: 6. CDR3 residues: CAISVLTGSQETQYF. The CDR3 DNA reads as TGTGCCATCAGTGTGTTGACAGGGTCCCAAGAGACCCAGTACTTC.

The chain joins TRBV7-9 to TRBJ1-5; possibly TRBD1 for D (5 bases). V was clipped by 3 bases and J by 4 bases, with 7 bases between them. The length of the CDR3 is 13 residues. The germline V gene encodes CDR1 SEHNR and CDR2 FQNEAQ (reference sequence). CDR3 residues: CASSFEGNQPQHF. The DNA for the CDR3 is TGTGCCAGCAGCTTTGAGGGGAATCAGCCCCAGCATTTT.

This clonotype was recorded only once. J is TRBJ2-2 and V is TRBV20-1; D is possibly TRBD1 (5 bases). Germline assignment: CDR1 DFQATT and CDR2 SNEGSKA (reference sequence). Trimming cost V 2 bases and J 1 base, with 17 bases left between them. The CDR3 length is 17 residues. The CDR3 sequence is CSARWQDNSQNTGELFF. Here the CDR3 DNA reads TGCAGTGCTAGATGGCAGGACAACTCACAGAACACCGGGGAGCTGTTTTTT.

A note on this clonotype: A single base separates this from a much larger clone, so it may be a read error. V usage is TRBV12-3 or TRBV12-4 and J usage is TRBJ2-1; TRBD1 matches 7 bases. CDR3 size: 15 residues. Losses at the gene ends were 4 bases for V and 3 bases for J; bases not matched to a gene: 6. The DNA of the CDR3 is TGTGCCAGCAGTTCCGGGACAGAGGGCTACAATGAGCAGTTCTTC. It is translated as CASSSGTEGYNEQFF.

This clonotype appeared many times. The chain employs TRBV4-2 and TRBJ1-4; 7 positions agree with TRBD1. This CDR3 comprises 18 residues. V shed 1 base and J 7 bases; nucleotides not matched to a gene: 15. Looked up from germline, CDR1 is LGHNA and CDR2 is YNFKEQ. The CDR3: CASSQGSGGGARREKLFF. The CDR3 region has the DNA TGTGCCAGCAGCCAAGGTTCGGGAGGGGGCGCGCGTCGTGAAAAACTGTTTTTT.

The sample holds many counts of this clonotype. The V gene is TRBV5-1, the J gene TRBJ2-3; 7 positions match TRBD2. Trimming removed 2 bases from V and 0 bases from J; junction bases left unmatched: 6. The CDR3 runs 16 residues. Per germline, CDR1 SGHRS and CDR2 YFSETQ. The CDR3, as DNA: TGCGCCAGCAGCTTAACCGGGACTACCAGCACAGATACGCAGTATTTT. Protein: CASSLTGTTSTDTQYF.

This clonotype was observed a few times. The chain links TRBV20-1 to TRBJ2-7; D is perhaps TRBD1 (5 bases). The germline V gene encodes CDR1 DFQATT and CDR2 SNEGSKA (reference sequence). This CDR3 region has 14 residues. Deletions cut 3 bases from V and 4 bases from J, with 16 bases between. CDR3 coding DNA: TGCAGTGCTAGCGGAGACAGAAAAAGTTACGAGCAGTACTTC. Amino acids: CSASGDRKSYEQYF.

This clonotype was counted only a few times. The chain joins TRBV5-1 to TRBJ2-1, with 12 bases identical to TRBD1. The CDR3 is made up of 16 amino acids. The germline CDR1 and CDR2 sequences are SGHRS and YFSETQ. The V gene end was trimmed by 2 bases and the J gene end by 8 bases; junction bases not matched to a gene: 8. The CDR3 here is CASSFRDRGRMDEQFF. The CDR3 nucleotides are TGCGCCAGCAGCTTCCGGGACAGGGGGCGCATGGATGAGCAGTTCTTC.

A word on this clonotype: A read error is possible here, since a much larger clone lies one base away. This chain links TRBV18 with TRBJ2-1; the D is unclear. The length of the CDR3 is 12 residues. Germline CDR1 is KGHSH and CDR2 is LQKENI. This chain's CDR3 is CASAPPYNEQFF. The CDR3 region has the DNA TGTGCCAGCGCACCGCCTTACAATGAGCAGTTCTTC.